The 25 T cell receptor beta chains given below trace back to one sample, sequenced in a study of cytomegalovirus exposure and HLA in healthy donors. Method: immunoSEQ multiplex PCR; TCRdb's copy keeps in-frame clones and lacks some. Found here are tens of thousands of clones, about 94% of them singletons; the top ten hold under 2.5%. Sequencing input: PBMCs. These receptors all come from a man between 18 and 29 years old in good health and CMV-seronegative.

The chain carries TRBV28 and TRBJ2-7; TRBD2 matches at 8 bases. The junction had 13 bases not matched to a gene; V was cut back by 4 bases and J by 2 bases. Germline CDR1 and CDR2: MDHEN and SYDVKM. The CDR3 runs to 17 residues. This CDR3 is CASSSTLSSGSTYEQYF. The CDR3 coding sequence is TGTGCCAGCAGTTCAACTCTATCTAGCGGGTCAACCTACGAGCAGTACTTC.

The chain has TRBV7-9 and TRBJ1-2; TRBD1 matches 7 bases. The germline CDR1 and CDR2 sequences are SEHNR and FQNEAQ (reference sequence). J lost 5 bases, V lost 1 base, and 1 base had no gene match. The CDR3 extends over 13 amino acids. CDR3 sequence reads: CASSLVQGYGYTF. The CDR3 region has the DNA TGTGCCAGCAGCTTAGTACAGGGGTATGGCTACACCTTC.

The chain couples TRBV19 to TRBJ1-5; 10 nucleotides align to TRBD1. V dropped 6 bases and J dropped 5; count of bases not matched to a gene: 4. Germline V lookup: CDR1 LNHDA, CDR2 SQIVND (reference sequence). This CDR3 contains 14 residues. CDR3 nucleotides: TGTGCCAGTAGGGGGACAGGGGTGGATCAGCCCCAGCATTTT. Its protein is CASRGTGVDQPQHF.

The V and J genes are TRBV5-1 and TRBJ1-2; D may be TRBD1 (5 bases). V dropped 0 bases and J dropped 7 bases, with 10 bases sitting between them. CDR1 is SGHRS and CDR2 is YFSETQ in the germline V gene. The CDR3 runs 13 residues. DNA for the CDR3: TGCGCCAGCAGCTTGGGCGGGACGAGTGGCTACACCTTC. This gives the protein CASSLGGTSGYTF.

The chain carries TRBV2 and TRBJ1-1, with D possibly being TRBD1 (6 bases). V was trimmed by 5 bases and J by 4 bases, leaving 11 bases between them. The CDR3 is 13 residues long. Germline loops: CDR1 SNHLY, CDR2 FYNNEI. The CDR3 region is CASSTGRATEAFF. CDR3 nucleotides: TGTGCCAGCAGTACAGGGAGGGCCACTGAAGCTTTCTTT.

This chain connects TRBV27 to TRBJ2-2, with TRBD2 as a possible D gene (6 bases). The CDR3 loop spans 15 amino acids. Trimming removed 6 bases at V and 2 bases at J, with 13 bases between. The germline V gene has CDR1 MNHEY and CDR2 SMNVEV (reference sequence). CDR3 residues: CASRTHGGNTGELFF. The CDR3 region has the DNA TGTGCCAGCAGAACCCACGGGGGTAACACCGGGGAGCTGTTTTTT.

The CDR3: CASSLNPQEEAFF. CDR3 in DNA: TGTGCCAGCTCACTCAACCCCCAAGAGGAAGCTTTCTTT. The chain employs TRBV18 and TRBJ1-1; D is unresolved. The V gene's germline CDR1 is KGHSH and CDR2 LQKENI. The V end lost 4 bases, the J end lost 8 bases, and 14 bases lay between the germline ends. The CDR3 has 13 residues.

This clone was seen only once. The chain carries TRBV5-1 and TRBJ2-7; 7 bases agree with TRBD1. The ends lost 4 bases at V and 2 bases at J; junction bases unmatched: 9. CDR3 length equals 15 residues. Germline V CDR1 and CDR2: SGHRS, YFSETQ. This CDR3 is CASSHGDSLAYEQYF. The DNA for the CDR3 is TGCGCCAGCAGCCACGGGGACAGTTTAGCCTACGAGCAGTACTTC.

The chain uses TRBV28 and TRBJ1-2; unclear D gene. CDR1 is MDHEN, CDR2 SYDVKM, per germline. The CDR3 is made up of 14 amino acids. The V end was cut by 4 bases, the J end by 4 bases, with 13 bases between. The DNA of the CDR3 is TGTGCCAGCAGTTACTCTATCCCCCCCTATGGCTACACCTTC. It translates to CASSYSIPPYGYTF.

The DNA of the CDR3 is TGTGCCAGCTCACGGCAGGCCACAGATACGCAGTATTTT. Its translation is CASSRQATDTQYF. The chain recombines TRBV18 with TRBJ2-3; unclear D gene. CDR3 length: 13 residues. Germline V gives CDR1 KGHSH, CDR2 LQKENI. Trimming removed 4 bases at V and 2 bases at J, with 7 bases between.

This chain joins TRBV27 and TRBJ1-1; TRBD1 agrees at 7 bases. CDR3 length equals 15 residues. Germline CDR1 MNHEY, CDR2 SMNVEV (reference sequence). Losses at the gene ends were 6 bases for V and 5 bases for J; bases not matched to a gene: 12. The CDR3 nucleotides read TGTGCCAGCAGCCTATCATACAGGGGAGGTACTGAAGCTTTCTTT. Its protein product is CASSLSYRGGTEAFF.

The gene calls are TRBV29-1 and TRBJ1-1; D ambiguous. The V end was cut by 3 bases, the J end by 7 bases, with 12 bases between. This CDR3 is built from 12 residues. Per the germline V gene, CDR1 is SQVTM and CDR2 is ANQGSEA. CDR3 loop: CSVEGGGLEAFF. DNA for the CDR3: TGCAGCGTTGAGGGAGGAGGCCTTGAAGCTTTCTTT.

V usage is TRBV7-6 and J usage is TRBJ2-2, with TRBD2 matching 10 bases. With 2 bases clipped from V and 6 bases from J, the junction kept 9 bases outside the gene matches. The CDR3 consists of 17 residues. Looked up from germline, CDR1 is SGHVS and CDR2 is FNYEAQ. The CDR3 nucleotides read TGTGCCAGCAGCTTATTGGCCGGGACTAGCGTACCCGGGGAGCTGTTTTTT. Translated: CASSLLAGTSVPGELFF.

The CDR3 here is CAISESIRQGLGTGELFF. The CDR3 DNA follows: TGTGCCATCAGTGAGTCGATCAGACAGGGGTTGGGAACCGGGGAGCTGTTTTTT. The rearrangement links TRBV10-3 to TRBJ2-2, with 8 bases fitting TRBD1. CDR3 length: 18 amino acids. Trimming took 0 bases from V and 5 from J; bases not matched to a gene: 11. Germline V gives CDR1 ENHRY, CDR2 SYGVKD.

CDR3 sequence: CASSGDRSDTEAFF. The CDR3 region has the DNA TGTGCCAGCAGCGGGGATAGGAGCGACACTGAAGCTTTCTTT. V usage is TRBV6-1 and J usage is TRBJ1-1; D is ambiguous. This CDR3 contains 14 residues. Trimming took off 6 bases at V and 3 bases at J, with 14 bases between the two ends. Germline assignment: CDR1 MNHNS and CDR2 SASEGT.

This clone showed up just a few times. The rearrangement links TRBV6-1 to TRBJ2-3, with 9 bases lining up with TRBD1. CDR3 length equals 15 residues. Germline CDR1 MNHNS, CDR2 SASEGT. Trimming took 6 bases from V and 2 from J; bases not matched to a gene: 6. CDR3 residues: CASRTDRGITDTQYF. DNA for the CDR3: TGTGCCAGCAGAACGGACAGGGGTATCACAGATACGCAGTATTTT.

The rearrangement uses TRBV7-8 and TRBJ1-1; D perhaps matches TRBD1 (6 bases). Trimming left V 3 bases short and J 0 bases short, with 8 bases between. Looked up from germline, CDR1 is SGHVS and CDR2 is FQNEAQ. The CDR3 consists of 14 residues. The CDR3 nucleotides are TGTGCCAGCAGCTTTGGACAGATGAACACTGAAGCTTTCTTT. Translation: CASSFGQMNTEAFF.

The rearrangement links TRBV2 to TRBJ1-1; possibly TRBD1 for D (5 bases). Trimming cost V 5 bases and J 5 bases, with 6 bases left between them. The CDR3 length is 11 residues. CDR1 SNHLY and CDR2 FYNNEI come from the germline V gene. The CDR3 loop is CASSPGTEAFF. The CDR3 DNA reads TGTGCCAGCAGTCCAGGGACTGAAGCTTTCTTT.

This clone was seen just once. The chain recombines TRBV6-1 with TRBJ2-3; 10 bases line up with TRBD2. With 8 bases clipped from V and 2 bases from J, the junction kept 4 bases outside the gene matches. The CDR3 totals 14 residues. Germline CDR1 and CDR2: MNHNS and SASEGT. The CDR3 DNA reads as TGTGCCAGCTGGGGACTAGCGATCACAGATACGCAGTATTTT. This translates into CASWGLAITDTQYF.

Comments on this clone: Other nucleotide sequences in the sample specify the same CDR3. The rearrangement uses TRBV5-1 and TRBJ1-3; D gene ambiguous. The CDR3 covers 13 residues. Germline V CDR1 and CDR2: SGHRS, YFSETQ. V was clipped by 0 bases and J by 4 bases, with 5 bases between them. The DNA of the CDR3 is TGCGCCAGCAGCTTGGGGGCCGGAAACACCATATATTTT. It specifies CASSLGAGNTIYF.

The chain couples TRBV19 to TRBJ1-1; 8 nucleotides line up with TRBD1. V lost 3 bases, J lost 7 bases, and 10 bases stayed unmatched. The CDR3 length is 15 residues. Germline V gives CDR1 LNHDA, CDR2 SQIVND (reference sequence). For the CDR3, the DNA is TGTGCCAGTAGTATTTCGGGACAGGTCATTGGTGAAGCTTTCTTT. This encodes CASSISGQVIGEAFF.

The chain employs TRBV27 and TRBJ1-2; 9 bases line up with TRBD1. V lost 5 bases and J lost 4; bases outside the gene matches: 11. Germline V gene data show CDR1 as MNHEY and CDR2 as SMNVEV (reference sequence). This CDR3 region has 16 residues. The DNA for the CDR3 is TGTGCCAGCAGTCCCTGGGGACAGGGAGGCGGCTATGGCTACACCTTC. This encodes CASSPWGQGGGYGYTF.

This clone has only one observation. The rearrangement links TRBV10-2 to TRBJ1-2; 8 nucleotides match TRBD1. This CDR3 has 15 residues. Trimming cost V 0 bases and J 8 bases; bases outside gene matches: 8. From germline, CDR1 is WSHSY and CDR2 SAAADI. The DNA of the CDR3 is TGCGCCAGCAGTGAGTCACCCCAGGGGGCAACCGGCTACACCTTC. This sequence encodes CASSESPQGATGYTF.

The gene calls are TRBV7-3 and TRBJ2-5; D may be TRBD2 (5 bases). CDR1 SGHTA and CDR2 FQGTGA come from the germline V gene. This CDR3 spans 14 amino acids. With 5 bases removed from V and 1 base from J, the gap between germline ends came to 11 bases. The CDR3 loop reads CASSRGSFQETQYF. In nucleotides, the CDR3 is TGTGCCAGCAGCCGAGGGAGTTTCCAAGAGACCCAGTACTTC.

CDR3 coding DNA: TGTGCCAGTACCCCGGGATCGGAGCCGTGGAATGAAGCTTTCTTT. Translation: CASTPGSEPWNEAFF. V gene TRBV19 combines with J gene TRBJ1-1; D remains unclear. V dropped 7 bases and J dropped 7 bases, with 22 bases sitting between them. CDR1 and CDR2 from the germline V gene are LNHDA and SQIVND (reference sequence). The CDR3 length is 15 residues.